This TCR beta chain was recovered during a study of blood T cell repertoires in COVID-19 (TCRdb year 2020). The study in broad terms: Recovered participants in ImmuneRACE Cohort 3 were defined as having two consecutive negative NP/OP PCR tests, clearance from a healthcare professional, or resolution of symptoms. Subjects who had been exposed to COVID-19, were actively infected with it, or had recovered from it provided the deeply sampled blood TCRbeta repertoires that made up the dataset. The sample metadata nearly always contained a de-identified subject ID, COVID-19 status, age in years and sex. Where available, HLA class I and class II types were obtained from metadata supplied by the sample provider rather than from assay-based typing. The prospective study material was composed of cDNA or gDNA derived from T cells, B-cell-depleted T cells, or PBMCs. The samples were drawn from two sources: the first 160 participants of the ongoing ImmuneRACE study, and over 1,000 subjects contributed by 6 global collaborators. The repertoires were released in a freely available public database intended as a resource for research on the immune response to SARS-CoV-2. Samples from collaborators originated in the United States, Italy and Spain and spanned both the acute and convalescent phases of COVID-19.

TCRbeta CDR3 regions were amplified from genomic DNA by means of the immunoSEQ Assay, a bias-controlled multiplex PCR. The paper's data handling went like this. Nucleated cell counts per sample were estimated from amplification of reference gene primers within the assay. Sequence reads were collapsed and filtered to measure the absolute abundance of every unique TCRbeta CDR3 rearrangement. For each sample, productive Simpson clonality was calculated by taking the square root of Simpson's diversity index across productive rearrangements. TCRdb limited this immuneACCESS table to in-frame rearrangements with V and J called. A share of clones is missing; checked studies link under half to unresolved V genes, and the rest is unexplained. Clone size and the V and J calls come from that table; the DNA yielded D and trimming. This sample comprises 200,000 to 250,000 clones, 80% to 90% of them detected only once. The ten top clones hold about 7% of the sample.

The trim is 0 bases for V and 10 bases for J, with a gap of 11 bases between the germline ends. The CDR3 numbers 14 residues from cysteine through phenylalanine. The entry retains the CDR3 DNA only, 42 bases that are in frame from base 1. The germline V gene specifies SGDLS as CDR1 and YYNGEE as CDR2. Points on this clone: No cognate antigen has been identified for it. Nothing much larger sits one base from this clone, and base qualities are not available.

Study-wide findings and limitations: The amount of clinical and demographic metadata varied by source and participant and was provided uncurated.

Participants in the prospective study were aged about 18 to 90 years, lived in about two dozen United States geographic areas, and enrolled through a virtual design. Cohort assignment in the prospective study relied on participant-reported clinical history from a screening survey and a study questionnaire. Mobile phlebotomists in the prospective study collected whole blood, serum and a nasopharyngeal or oropharyngeal swab from every participant. Participants in the prospective study had the option to provide additional blood draws and questionnaires over a roughly 2-month period. Blood samples from the prospective study were shipped frozen or at room temperature prior to DNA extraction.

This clonotype originated in a man younger than 40 in a cohort exposed to, infected with or recovered from COVID-19 (not recorded which). The sample comprised PBMCs or T cells enriched from blood (not recorded which). The chain is made from TRBV9 and TRBJ1-6; 5 matching bases give a weak D call of TRBD1. The CDR3 has the sequence CASSVGGGDSPLHF. In nucleotides, the sequence is TGTGCCAGCAGCGTAGGGGGGGGAGACTCACCCCTCCACTTT.